This T cell receptor (beta chain) derives from a study of graft-versus-host responses after intestinal transplantation. The study, taken as a whole, reports: Researchers found peak circulating GvH clone levels linked to early post-transplant HvG declines. Within the allografts of patients who had graft-donor T cell macrochimerism, graft-versus-host to host-versus-graft clonal ratios were high. In recipient marrow, GvH clones were found, and some appeared first in ileum or blood.

Trimming shortened V by 4 bases and J by 1 base, and 13 bases separated the two germline ends. The CDR3 sequence is 16 residues long. Germline V gene sequence: CDR1 LGHNA, CDR2 YNFKEQ. Comments on this clone: Its matching antigen is unknown.

Clones were read by immunoSEQ multiplex PCR, and TCRdb kept only the in-frame ones, dropping some. The table records about 31,000 clones, just under 85% of them present only once. The starting material was unstimulated CD8+ T cells sorted from spleen or lymph node cells, obtained before intestinal transplant. V usage is TRBV4-2 and J usage is TRBJ2-2, with D possibly being TRBD2 (6 bases). This receptor was obtained from a human donor who received an intestinal transplant. The chain's CDR3 is CASSPRGGENTGELFF. CDR3 coding DNA: TGTGCCAGCAGCCCGCGGGGCGGGGAGAACACCGGGGAGCTGTTTTTT.